The clone carrying this T cell receptor (beta chain) showed up just a few times. Its cognate antigen is unknown. Germline CDR1 MNHNS, CDR2 SASEGT. Unmatched junction bases numbered 5, after V lost 3 bases and J lost 1 base. The CDR3 loop spans 15 amino acids. This sample was taken from a study of blood T cells in healthy people across ages. The use of a sample-barcoded 5' primer and a J-beta primer mix characterized a second PCR of about 6 to 11 cycles. TCRdb recomputed calls from the 5' RACE reads with MiXCR, one row per CDR3 protein. The table has about 1.5 million distinct CDR3 sequences, approximately 42% seen once; the top ten hold around 4%. Notes on the study in general: Donor CMV status, an unknown factor, possibly confounded changes in expanded clonotypes.

Isolating PBMCs gave at least 6 million of these cells per sample. The TCR comes from a woman under 30 in good health. Input material: blood. This chain links TRBV6-1 with TRBJ1-1; TRBD1 matches at 7 bases. CDR3 amino acids: CASSDVDRWNTEAFF. The CDR3 nucleotides read TGTGCCAGCAGTGACGTGGACAGGTGGAACACTGAAGCTTTCTTT.